Listed here are 9 T cell receptor beta chains from one sample, sequenced in a study of CD8 T cells in ankylosing spondylitis. These TCRs' antigens remain unknown. Each CDR3 protein gets one entry after TCRdb re-called the 5' RACE reads with MiXCR. Seen here are more than 300,000 distinct CDR3 sequences, 6.5% to 10% observed once, and the top ten hold more than 14%. Notes on the study in general: Blood from ankylosing spondylitis patients appeared to carry a characteristic roughly 8-variant TCR beta motif.

The sequencing input was blood, either unsorted or a sorted T cell fraction (not recorded which). These receptors all stem from a male donor with ankylosing spondylitis.

Many counts were recorded for this clonotype. The V call is TRBV6-1, the J call TRBJ1-1; weak D call: TRBD1 (5 bases). Germline CDR1 MNHNS, CDR2 SASEGT. The CDR3 runs to 14 residues. Between the trimmed V and J ends, which lost 5 bases and 6 bases, there was a span of 16 bases. The CDR3 here is CASSITFVGAEAFF. The CDR3 region has the DNA TGTGCCAGCAGTATCACATTCGTAGGGGCTGAAGCTTTCTTT.

This clonotype was picked up a small number of times. V and J are TRBV7-6 and TRBJ2-5, with TRBD2 as a possible D gene (6 bases). The CDR3 is 14 residues long. The V gene's germline CDR1 is SGHVS and CDR2 FNYEAQ. The ends were cut back, 4 bases at V and 4 bases at J, with 13 bases in the middle. The CDR3 region has the DNA TGTGCCAGCAGCTCCCGGGACTTCACAGAGACCCAGTACTTC. Encoded protein: CASSSRDFTETQYF. Combining the CDR3 with reference TRBV7-6 and TRBJ2-5 gives the whole variable domain GAGVSQSPRYKVTKRGQDVALRCDPISGHVSLYWYRQALGQGPEFLTYFNYEAQQDKSGLPNDRFSAERPEGSISTLTIQRTEQRDSAMYRCASSSRDFTETQYFGPGTRLLVL.

The chain couples TRBV6-2 or TRBV6-3 to TRBJ2-5; 8 bases fit TRBD2. Germline trimming cut 0 bases from V and 5 bases from J; bases unmatched to any gene: 5. CDR1 MNHEY and CDR2 SVGEGT come from the germline V gene. CDR3 size: 15 residues. CDR3 bases: TGTGCCAGCAGTTACTCGACGGCTAGCGGGGAGACCCAGTACTTC. This sequence encodes CASSYSTASGETQYF.

The chain has TRBV5-1 and TRBJ2-5; D may match TRBD1 or TRBD2 (5 bases each). Trimming took 0 bases from V and 5 from J, leaving 8 bases between them. The germline gives CDR1 SGHRS, CDR2 YFSETQ. CDR3 length: 13 residues. The CDR3 is CASSLDWGETQYF. DNA of the CDR3: TGCGCCAGCAGCTTGGACTGGGGGGAGACCCAGTACTTC.

This clonotype was recorded a few times. This sequence joins TRBV28 and TRBJ2-7; D is perhaps TRBD1 (6 bases). The CDR3 consists of 18 residues. Germline V lookup: CDR1 MDHEN, CDR2 SYDVKM. The V end lost 3 bases, the J end lost 0 bases, and 21 bases lay between the germline ends. The CDR3 loop is CASSFVGAMGPASYEQYF. The CDR3 region has the DNA TGTGCCAGCAGTTTTGTGGGGGCTATGGGGCCAGCCTCCTACGAGCAGTACTTC.

This clonotype was seen ten or more times. This chain joins TRBV6-2 or TRBV6-3 and TRBJ1-2, with 9 bases matching TRBD1. V was clipped by 6 bases and J by 0 bases; unmatched bases: 17. Germline V gene data show CDR1 as MNHEY and CDR2 as SVGEGT. The CDR3 extends over 19 amino acids. The chain's CDR3 is CASSRPGTGLATANYGYTF. CDR3 in DNA: TGTGCCAGCAGCCGTCCCGGGACAGGGTTGGCGACAGCTAACTATGGCTACACCTTC.

The J gene is TRBJ2-7, the V gene TRBV28, with a weak D call TRBD1 (6 bases). Trimming removed 7 bases at V and 2 bases at J, with 15 bases between. The CDR3 length is 14 residues. From germline, CDR1 is MDHEN and CDR2 SYDVKM. The CDR3 nucleotides are TGTGCCAGCAAAAACCGGGACACCACCTACGAGCAGTACTTC. Translation: CASKNRDTTYEQYF.

This clonotype was found a few times. V gene TRBV20-1 combines with J gene TRBJ2-3, with D unclear. V lost 2 bases to trimming and J lost 0 bases, with 6 bases between them. Germline assignment: CDR1 DFQATT and CDR2 SNEGSKA (reference sequence). CDR3 size: 13 residues. The CDR3 loop is CSARLSSTDTQYF. The CDR3 DNA follows: TGCAGTGCTAGACTCTCTAGCACAGATACGCAGTATTTT.

This clonotype was observed at least ten times. This chain connects TRBV2 to TRBJ1-5; no definite D call. Germline CDR1 SNHLY, CDR2 FYNNEI. The CDR3 runs 14 residues. V lost 5 bases and J lost 0, with 8 bases in between. The CDR3: CASSRFASNQPQHF. The CDR3, as DNA: TGTGCCAGCAGTCGATTCGCTAGCAATCAGCCCCAGCATTTT. The complete variable domain, with remaining parts taken from reference TRBV2 and TRBJ1-5, reads EPEVTQTPSHQVTQMGQEVILRCVPISNHLYFYWYRQILGQKVEFLVSFYNNEISEKSEIFDDQFSVERPDGSNFTLKIRSTKLEDSAMYFCASSRFASNQPQHFGDGTRLSIL.